The T cell receptor beta chain under discussion was sequenced for a study of T cells after yellow fever vaccination (dated by TCRdb to between 2018 and 2021). Study-level background: The SMART-Seq v4 Ultra Low Input RNA kit was used to prepare libraries from fractions with low cell numbers. Blood was collected at multiple timepoints before and after primary and secondary immunization, and bulk PBMC replicates and cell subsets were isolated. Two healthy male donors, one aged 18 to 30 and one aged 30 to 40 years, were included in the cohort. To track T-cell clones before and after primary and booster YFV17D yellow fever vaccination, bulk TCR alpha and beta repertoires were sequenced longitudinally. Findings and caveats that apply to the study as a whole: The secondary T-cell response was weaker than the primary response but faster, peaking on day 5 instead of day 15. FACS-sorted repertoires could contain abundant contaminating clonotypes from the bulk population, so computational filtering was required. The study included only two donors, which limits how far the findings can be generalized. A small fraction of clonotypes appeared in both the CD4 and CD8 compartments, likely as a result of convergent recombination. After the booster, most of the clones that had expanded following primary vaccination were detected again (just under 97% of CD4 and around 87% of CD8), which suggests that memory was broadly maintained.

Ten or more counts support this clonotype. Its antigen is currently not known. Base qualities are missing; no much larger clone stands one base away. TCR cDNA was synthesized by 5'RACE template switching, through which a universal primer site and unique molecular identifiers were introduced. Priming of cDNA synthesis was performed from both the TCR alpha and TCR beta constant segments. Library amplification involved two PCR steps, and the second step added sample barcodes and sequencing adapters. Libraries were sequenced on Illumina HiSeq 2500 (2x100 bp) or NovaSeq (2x150 bp). In the authors' own workflow: MIGEC handled demultiplexing of reads and collapsing into UMI consensus sequences, while MiXCR performed V(D)J alignment. Clonotypes responding to the vaccine were identified with edgeR on replicate PBMC samples, with the criteria of FDR below 0.01 and a log2 fold change above 5 up to day 15. Each bulk clonotype was labeled CD4 or CD8 based on which sequenced repertoire, CD4 or CD8, contained the clonotype at higher abundance. TCRdb itself trimmed the public reads at Q25 with fastp, ran MiXCR and retained productive beta chains. Each entry merges the rows of one CDR3 protein and shows their most common DNA and genes. TCRdb, rather than the study authors, made the V and J calls. This sample has 300,000 or so distinct CDR3 sequences in its table, and about 7.8% of those were observed once. Approximately 18% of the sample belongs to the ten largest clones.

The treatment or condition label on this specimen signifies: live attenuated yellow fever vaccine strain. At each blood-draw timepoint, two biological replicates of bulk PBMCs were collected. A standard Ficoll-Paque protocol was used to isolate PBMCs from peripheral blood. TriZol was used to extract RNA from bulk PBMCs, CD4 and CD8 fractions, and dextramer-positive and dextramer-negative fractions. This sample comprised PBMCs, obtained approximately 47 days after the first yellow fever vaccination. The clonotype comes from a man aged 18 to 29 who received the YFV17D yellow fever vaccine.

The DNA sequence is TGTGCCATCGCTGTGGGGGTTGACTACGAGCAGTACTTC. This translates into CAIAVGVDYEQYF. Recombination joined TRBV10-3 with TRBJ2-7; the D gene assignment is perhaps TRBD1 or TRBD2, with each matching 5 bases. The cysteine opens and the phenylalanine closes a CDR3 of 13 amino acids. Solely the CDR3 DNA is kept, with 39 bases framed from the first base. V and J lose 8 bases and 3 bases, and a span of 14 bases separates them. Reading the germline V gene gives CDR1 ENHRY and CDR2 SYGVKD.